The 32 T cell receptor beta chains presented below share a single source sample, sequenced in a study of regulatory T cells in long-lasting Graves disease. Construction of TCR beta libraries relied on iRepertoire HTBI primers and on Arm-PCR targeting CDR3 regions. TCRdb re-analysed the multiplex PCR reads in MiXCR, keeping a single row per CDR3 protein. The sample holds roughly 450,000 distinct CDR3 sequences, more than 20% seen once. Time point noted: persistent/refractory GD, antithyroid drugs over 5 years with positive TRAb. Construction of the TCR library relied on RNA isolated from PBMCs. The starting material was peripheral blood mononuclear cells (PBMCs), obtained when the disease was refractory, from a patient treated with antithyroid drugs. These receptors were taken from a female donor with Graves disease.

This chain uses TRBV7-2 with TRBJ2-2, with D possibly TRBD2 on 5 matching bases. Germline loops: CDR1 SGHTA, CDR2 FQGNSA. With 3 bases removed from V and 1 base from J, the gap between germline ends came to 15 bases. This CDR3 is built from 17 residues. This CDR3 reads CASSFSPTRGNTGELFF. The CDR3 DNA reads TGTGCCAGCAGCTTCTCCCCAACTCGGGGGAACACCGGGGAGCTGTTTTTT.

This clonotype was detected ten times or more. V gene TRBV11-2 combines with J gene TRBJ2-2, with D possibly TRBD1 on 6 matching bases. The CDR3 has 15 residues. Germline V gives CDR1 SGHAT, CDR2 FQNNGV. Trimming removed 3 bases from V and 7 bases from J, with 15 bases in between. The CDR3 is CASSLLGQGSGELFF. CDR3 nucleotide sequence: TGTGCCAGCAGCTTGTTAGGGCAGGGGAGCGGGGAGCTGTTTTTT. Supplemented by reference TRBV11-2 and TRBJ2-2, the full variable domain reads EAGVAQSPRYKIIEKRQSVAFWCNPISGHATLYWYQQILGQGPKLLIQFQNNGVVDDSQLPKDRFSAERLKGVDSTLKIQPAKLEDSAVYLCASSLLGQGSGELFFGEGSRLTVL.

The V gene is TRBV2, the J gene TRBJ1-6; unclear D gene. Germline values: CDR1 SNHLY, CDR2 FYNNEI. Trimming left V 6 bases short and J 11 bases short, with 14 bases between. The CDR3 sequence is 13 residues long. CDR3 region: CASSRVSGTPLHF. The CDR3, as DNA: TGTGCCAGCAGCAGAGTTTCCGGGACACCCCTCCACTTT.

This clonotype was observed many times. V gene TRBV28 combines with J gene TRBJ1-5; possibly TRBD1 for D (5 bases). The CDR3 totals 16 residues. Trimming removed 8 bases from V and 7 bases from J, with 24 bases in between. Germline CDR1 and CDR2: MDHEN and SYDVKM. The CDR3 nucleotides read TGTGCCAGCGGGGACGCTTATGGGACGACGTACCAGCCCCAGCATTTT. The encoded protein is CASGDAYGTTYQPQHF.

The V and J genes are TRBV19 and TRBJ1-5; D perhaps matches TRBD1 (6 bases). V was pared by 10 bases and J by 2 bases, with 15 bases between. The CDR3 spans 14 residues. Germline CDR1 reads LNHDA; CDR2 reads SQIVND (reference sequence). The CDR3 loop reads CATQGFLGNQPQHF. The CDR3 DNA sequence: TGTGCCACCCAGGGGTTCCTTGGCAATCAGCCCCAGCATTTT.

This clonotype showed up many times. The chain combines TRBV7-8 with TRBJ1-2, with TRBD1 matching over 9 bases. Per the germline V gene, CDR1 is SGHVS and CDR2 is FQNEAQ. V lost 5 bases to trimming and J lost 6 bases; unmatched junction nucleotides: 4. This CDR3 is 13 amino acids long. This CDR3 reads CASSIDRGNGYTF. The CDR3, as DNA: TGTGCCAGCAGCATTGACAGGGGGAATGGCTACACCTTC.

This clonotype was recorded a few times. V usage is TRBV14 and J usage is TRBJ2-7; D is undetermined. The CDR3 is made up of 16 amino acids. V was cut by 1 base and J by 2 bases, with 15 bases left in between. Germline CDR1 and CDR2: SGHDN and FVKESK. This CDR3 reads CASSQAVGGFTYEQYF. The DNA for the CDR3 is TGTGCCAGCAGCCAAGCGGTCGGCGGTTTTACCTACGAGCAGTACTTC.

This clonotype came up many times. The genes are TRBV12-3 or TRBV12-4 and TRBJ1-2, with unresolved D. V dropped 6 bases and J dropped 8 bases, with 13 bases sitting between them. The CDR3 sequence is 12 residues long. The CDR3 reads CASRTTHSGYTF. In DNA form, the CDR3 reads TGTGCCAGCAGAACGACCCATTCCGGCTACACCTTC.

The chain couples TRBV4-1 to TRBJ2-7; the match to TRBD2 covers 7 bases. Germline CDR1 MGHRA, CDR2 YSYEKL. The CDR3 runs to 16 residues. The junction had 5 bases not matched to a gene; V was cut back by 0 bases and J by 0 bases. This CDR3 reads CASSQDWGGSSYEQYF. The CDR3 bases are TGCGCCAGCAGCCAAGACTGGGGCGGGAGCTCCTACGAGCAGTACTTC.

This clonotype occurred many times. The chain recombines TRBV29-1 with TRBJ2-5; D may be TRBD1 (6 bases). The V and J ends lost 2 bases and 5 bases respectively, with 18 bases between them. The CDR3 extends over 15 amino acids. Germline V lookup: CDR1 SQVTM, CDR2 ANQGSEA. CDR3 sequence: CSVEPGTSMAETQYF. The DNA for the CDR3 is TGCAGCGTTGAACCCGGGACATCTATGGCGGAGACCCAGTACTTC.

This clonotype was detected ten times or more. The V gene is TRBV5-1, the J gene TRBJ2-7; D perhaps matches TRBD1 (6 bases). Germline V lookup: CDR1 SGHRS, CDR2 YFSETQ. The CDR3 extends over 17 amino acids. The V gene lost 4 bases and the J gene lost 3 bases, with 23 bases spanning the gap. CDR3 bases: TGCGCCAGCAGCGCCGCTGAACTGGGACACACGTTCTACGAGCAGTACTTC. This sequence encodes CASSAAELGHTFYEQYF.

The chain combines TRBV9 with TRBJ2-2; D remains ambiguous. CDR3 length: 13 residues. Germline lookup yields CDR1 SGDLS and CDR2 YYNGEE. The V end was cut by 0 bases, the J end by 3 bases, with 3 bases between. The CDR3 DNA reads TGTGCCAGCAGCGTAGGTCACACCGGGGAGCTGTTTTTT. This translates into CASSVGHTGELFF.

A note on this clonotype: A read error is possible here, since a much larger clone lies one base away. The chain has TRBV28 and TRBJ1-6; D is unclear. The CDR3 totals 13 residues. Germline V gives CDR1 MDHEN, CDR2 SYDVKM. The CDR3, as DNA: TGTGCCAGCAGCTTGAAGCTGAATTCATCCCTCCACTTT. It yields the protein CASSLKLNSSLHF.

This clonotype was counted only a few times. CDR3 bases: TGTGCCAGCAGTCCTCAACAGGGCTTAGGAGCTAGGGCCAACGTCCTGACTTTC. Protein: CASSPQQGLGARANVLTF. V gene TRBV28 combines with J gene TRBJ2-6; D perhaps matches TRBD1 (6 bases). Germline CDR1 is MDHEN and CDR2 is SYDVKM. This CDR3 region has 18 residues. Trimming pared 5 bases from V and 5 bases from J, leaving 22 bases between.

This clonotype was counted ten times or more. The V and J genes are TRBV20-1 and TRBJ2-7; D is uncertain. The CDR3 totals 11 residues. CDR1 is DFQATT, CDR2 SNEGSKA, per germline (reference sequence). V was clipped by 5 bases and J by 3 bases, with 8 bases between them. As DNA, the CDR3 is TGCAGTGCTGAGGACGGCTACGAGCAGTACTTC. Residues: CSAEDGYEQYF.

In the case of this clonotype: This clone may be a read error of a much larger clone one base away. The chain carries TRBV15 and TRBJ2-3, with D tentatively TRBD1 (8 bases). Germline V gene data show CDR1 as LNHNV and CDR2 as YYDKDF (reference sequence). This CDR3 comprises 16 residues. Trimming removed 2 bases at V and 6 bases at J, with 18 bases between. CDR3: CATSRNRTGGGDTQYF. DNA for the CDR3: TGTGCCACCAGCAGAAATCGTACAGGGGGAGGGGATACGCAGTATTTT.

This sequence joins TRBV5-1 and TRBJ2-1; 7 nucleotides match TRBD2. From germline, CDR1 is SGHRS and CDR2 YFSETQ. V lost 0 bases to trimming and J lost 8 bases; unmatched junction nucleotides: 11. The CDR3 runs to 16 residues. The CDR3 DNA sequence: TGCGCCAGCAGCTTGGGGGGGGGTTCCTTGTTCGATGAGCAGTTCTTC. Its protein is CASSLGGGSLFDEQFF.

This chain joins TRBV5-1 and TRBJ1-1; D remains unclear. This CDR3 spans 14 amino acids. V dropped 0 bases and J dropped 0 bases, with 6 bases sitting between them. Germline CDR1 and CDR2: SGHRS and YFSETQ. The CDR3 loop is CASSLGVVNTEAFF. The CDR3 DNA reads TGCGCCAGCAGCTTGGGTGTAGTGAACACTGAAGCTTTCTTT.

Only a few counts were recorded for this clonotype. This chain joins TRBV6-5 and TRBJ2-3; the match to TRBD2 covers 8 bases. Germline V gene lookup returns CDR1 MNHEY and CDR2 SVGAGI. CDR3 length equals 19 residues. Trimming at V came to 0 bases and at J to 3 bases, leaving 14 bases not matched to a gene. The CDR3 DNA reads TGTGCCAGCAGTTACTCGACTACTAGCGGCCCCTTCAGGACAGATACGCAGTATTTT. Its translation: CASSYSTTSGPFRTDTQYF.

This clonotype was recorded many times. CDR3: CASSYLPQGFSFF. CDR3 DNA: TGTGCCAGCAGTTACCTACCACAGGGATTCTCTTTCTTT. The V gene is TRBV6-2 or TRBV6-3, the J gene TRBJ1-1, with D perhaps matching TRBD1 (6 bases). Per germline, CDR1 MNHEY and CDR2 SVGEGT. V was shortened by 2 bases and J by 12 bases, with 16 bases between the two germline ends. The CDR3 extends over 13 amino acids.

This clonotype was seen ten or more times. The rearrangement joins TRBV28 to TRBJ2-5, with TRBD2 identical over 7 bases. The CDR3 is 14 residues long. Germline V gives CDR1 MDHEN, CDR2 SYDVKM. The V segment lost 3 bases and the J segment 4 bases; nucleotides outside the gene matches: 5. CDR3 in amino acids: CASSLSGNTETQYF. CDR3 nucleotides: TGTGCCAGCAGTTTGAGCGGGAATACAGAGACCCAGTACTTC.

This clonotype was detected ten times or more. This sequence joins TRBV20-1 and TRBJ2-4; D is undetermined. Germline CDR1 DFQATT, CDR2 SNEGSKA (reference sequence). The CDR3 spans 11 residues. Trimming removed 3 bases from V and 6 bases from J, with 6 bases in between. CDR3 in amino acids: CSARTRNIQYF. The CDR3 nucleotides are TGCAGTGCTAGGACGCGAAACATTCAGTACTTC.

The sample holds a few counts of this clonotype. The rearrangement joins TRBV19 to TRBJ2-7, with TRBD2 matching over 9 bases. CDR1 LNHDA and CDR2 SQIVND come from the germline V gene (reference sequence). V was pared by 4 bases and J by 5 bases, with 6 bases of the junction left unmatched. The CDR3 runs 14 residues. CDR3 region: CASSKAGGPNEQYF. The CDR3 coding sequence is TGTGCCAGTAGTAAGGCGGGAGGGCCCAACGAGCAGTACTTC.

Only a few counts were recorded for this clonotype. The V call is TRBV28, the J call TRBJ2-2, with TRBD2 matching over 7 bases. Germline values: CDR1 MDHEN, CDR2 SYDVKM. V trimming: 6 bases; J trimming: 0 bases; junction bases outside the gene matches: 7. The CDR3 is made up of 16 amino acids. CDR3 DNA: TGTGCCAGCAGCTTTGTTCTAGCGGCGAACACCGGGGAGCTGTTTTTT. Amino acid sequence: CASSFVLAANTGELFF.

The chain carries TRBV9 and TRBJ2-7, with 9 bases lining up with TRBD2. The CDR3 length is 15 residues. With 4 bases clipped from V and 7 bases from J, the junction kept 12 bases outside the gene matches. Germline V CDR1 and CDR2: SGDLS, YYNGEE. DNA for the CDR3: TGTGCCAGCAGCCCCCGGGGTAGCGGGAGTAGGGAGCAGTACTTC. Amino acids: CASSPRGSGSREQYF.

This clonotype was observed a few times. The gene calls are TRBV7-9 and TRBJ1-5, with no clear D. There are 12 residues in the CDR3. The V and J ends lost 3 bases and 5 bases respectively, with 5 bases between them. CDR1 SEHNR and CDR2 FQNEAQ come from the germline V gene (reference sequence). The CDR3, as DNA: TGTGCCAGCAGCTTCCCTTATCAGCCCCAGCATTTT. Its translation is CASSFPYQPQHF.

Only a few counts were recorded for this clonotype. CDR3 region: CASSSRGGDRVRVQYF. For the CDR3, the DNA is TGTGCCAGCAGCTCCAGAGGTGGGGACAGGGTCCGCGTTCAGTACTTC. The gene calls are TRBV7-9 and TRBJ2-4, with 9 positions matching TRBD1. V was clipped by 4 bases and J by 11 bases; unmatched bases: 15. The CDR3 is 16 residues long. Germline CDR1 is SEHNR and CDR2 is FQNEAQ (reference sequence).

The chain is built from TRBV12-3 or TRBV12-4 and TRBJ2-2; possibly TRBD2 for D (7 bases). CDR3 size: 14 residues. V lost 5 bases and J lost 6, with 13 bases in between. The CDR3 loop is CASSVLGGAGELFF. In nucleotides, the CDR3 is TGTGCCAGCAGTGTATTAGGGGGGGCCGGGGAGCTGTTTTTT.

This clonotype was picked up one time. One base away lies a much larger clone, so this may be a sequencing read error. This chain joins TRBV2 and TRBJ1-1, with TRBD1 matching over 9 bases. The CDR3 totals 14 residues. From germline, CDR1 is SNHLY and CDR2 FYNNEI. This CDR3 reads CASREGTGNTEALF. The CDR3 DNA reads TGTGCCAGCAGAGAAGGGACAGGGAACACTGAAGCTCTCTTT.

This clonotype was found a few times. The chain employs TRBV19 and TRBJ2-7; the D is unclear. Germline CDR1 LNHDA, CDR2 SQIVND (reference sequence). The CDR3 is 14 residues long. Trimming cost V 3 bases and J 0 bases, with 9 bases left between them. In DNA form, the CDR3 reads TGTGCCAGTAGTATTTCCAGGAACTCCTACGAGCAGTACTTC. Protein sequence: CASSISRNSYEQYF.

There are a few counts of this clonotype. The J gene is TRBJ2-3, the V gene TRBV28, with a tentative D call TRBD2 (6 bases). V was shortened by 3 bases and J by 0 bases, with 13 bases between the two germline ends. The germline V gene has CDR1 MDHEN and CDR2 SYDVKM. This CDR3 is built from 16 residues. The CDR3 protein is CASSLRLAPSTDTQYF. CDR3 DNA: TGTGCCAGCAGTTTGAGGCTAGCGCCTAGCACAGATACGCAGTATTTT.

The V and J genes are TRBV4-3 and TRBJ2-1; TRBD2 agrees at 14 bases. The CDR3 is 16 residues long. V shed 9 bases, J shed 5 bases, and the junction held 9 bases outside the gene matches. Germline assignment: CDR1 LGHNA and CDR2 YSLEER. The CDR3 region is CASPWGLAGANNEQFF. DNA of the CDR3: TGCGCCAGTCCCTGGGGACTAGCGGGAGCCAACAATGAGCAGTTCTTC.